These T cell receptor beta chains were read from a single sample in a study of CD4 T cells in relation to SARS-CoV-2 and coronaviruses. For these TCRs, the target antigens are not known. Data came from immunoSEQ multiplex PCR; TCRdb stores just in-frame clones and leaves some out. The table shows roughly 41,000 clones, with around 82% occurring only once. Sequenced material: naive CD4+ T cells from PBMCs, cultured in vitro. These receptors all stem from an adult with COVID-19. Each CDR3 is given with its conserved first and last residue. A D gene is named only where the DNA matches it firmly. Where a row states a size, it is once, few, many or the class of an expanded clone; other rows omit it.

abundance: -
j_gene: TRBJ2-2
v_gene: TRBV10-3
d_gene: TRBD1
CDR3nt: TGTGCCATCAGTGCTAGTTGGGGACAGGGGGCCACCGGGGAGCTGTTTTTT
CDR3aa: CAISASWGQGATGELFF

abundance: -
j_gene: TRBJ2-7
v_gene: TRBV6-5
d_gene: TRBD2
CDR3nt: TGTGCCAGCAGTTATCGTCCTAGCGGGGTCTACGAGCAGTACTTC
CDR3aa: CASSYRPSGVYEQYF

abundance: -
j_gene: TRBJ2-2
v_gene: TRBV28
d_gene: -
CDR3nt: TGTGCCAGCATTCTAGATAACACCGGGGAGCTGTTTTTT
CDR3aa: CASILDNTGELFF

abundance: -
j_gene: TRBJ1-4
v_gene: TRBV5-1
d_gene: TRBD1
CDR3nt: TGCGCCAGCAGCTTAAACCCCTGGGACAGCATGAGTGAAAAACTGTTTTTT
CDR3aa: CASSLNPWDSMSEKLFF

abundance: -
j_gene: TRBJ1-2
v_gene: TRBV4-1
d_gene: -
CDR3nt: TGCGCCAGCAGCCAAGATCAGGGTACAAACTATGGCTACACCTTC
CDR3aa: CASSQDQGTNYGYTF

abundance: few
j_gene: TRBJ1-1
v_gene: TRBV6-5
d_gene: -
CDR3nt: TGTGCCAGCAGTCGAGACAGCTGGAACACTGAAGCTTTCTTT
CDR3aa: CASSRDSWNTEAFF

abundance: -
j_gene: TRBJ2-2
v_gene: TRBV18
d_gene: -
CDR3nt: TGTGCCAGTAATTCACCGGGACAGAACACCGGGGAGCTGTTTTTT
CDR3aa: CASNSPGQNTGELFF

abundance: -
j_gene: TRBJ1-4
v_gene: TRBV7-9
d_gene: -
CDR3nt: TGTGCCAGCAGCTCGAGACGGACAGCGGATAATGAAAAACTGTTTTTT
CDR3aa: CASSSRRTADNEKLFF

abundance: -
j_gene: TRBJ1-6
v_gene: TRBV6-2/TRBV6-3
d_gene: -
CDR3nt: TGTGCCAGCAGTTACTCGAGAGGGGGGGATTCACCCCTCCACTTT
CDR3aa: CASSYSRGGDSPLHF

abundance: -
j_gene: TRBJ2-7
v_gene: TRBV6-2/TRBV6-3
d_gene: -
CDR3nt: TGTGCCAGCAGTTACTCGGAATCGGCCCACGAGCAGTACTTC
CDR3aa: CASSYSESAHEQYF

abundance: -
j_gene: TRBJ2-1
v_gene: TRBV19
d_gene: TRBD2
CDR3nt: TGTGCCAGCAAACTAGCGGGCTTTTACAATGAGCAGTTCTTC
CDR3aa: CASKLAGFYNEQFF

abundance: -
j_gene: TRBJ2-3
v_gene: TRBV3-1/TRBV3-2
d_gene: -
CDR3nt: TGTGCCAGCAGCCAAGAAGCTGGTGCAGGGCGAGATACGCAGTATTTT
CDR3aa: CASSQEAGAGRDTQYF

abundance: few
j_gene: TRBJ1-5
v_gene: TRBV20-1
d_gene: -
CDR3nt: TGCAGTGCTAGTCCCACAGGGTTCGGTCAGCCCCAGCATTTT
CDR3aa: CSASPTGFGQPQHF

abundance: -
j_gene: TRBJ1-1
v_gene: TRBV15
d_gene: -
CDR3nt: TGTGCCACCAGCAGAGATTTAGAGGTGGGCACTGAAGCTTTCTTT
CDR3aa: CATSRDLEVGTEAFF

abundance: -
j_gene: TRBJ2-2
v_gene: TRBV15
d_gene: TRBD2
CDR3nt: TGTGCCGCCGGAAGCGGGACGAACACCGGGGAGCTGTTTTTT
CDR3aa: CAAGSGTNTGELFF

abundance: -
j_gene: TRBJ2-7
v_gene: TRBV7-3
d_gene: TRBD1
CDR3nt: TGTGCCAGCAGCTTGGACAGGGGGCCAATCTACGAGCAGTACTTC
CDR3aa: CASSLDRGPIYEQYF

abundance: -
j_gene: TRBJ2-5
v_gene: TRBV7-2
d_gene: -
CDR3nt: TGTGCCAGCAGCCCCGGTTTGGAAGTTGAGTACTTC
CDR3aa: CASSPGLEVEYF

abundance: -
j_gene: TRBJ2-5
v_gene: TRBV5-1
d_gene: TRBD1
CDR3nt: TGCGCCAGCAGCTTAGGACAGGGGGCGCGGGAGACCCAGTACTTC
CDR3aa: CASSLGQGARETQYF

abundance: -
j_gene: TRBJ1-1
v_gene: TRBV6-5
d_gene: -
CDR3nt: TGTGCCAGCAGGGAGGGCCCGACAGGCACTGAAGCTTTCTTT
CDR3aa: CASREGPTGTEAFF

abundance: -
j_gene: TRBJ1-2
v_gene: TRBV5-4
d_gene: -
CDR3nt: TGTGCCAGCAGCCTGGACCCCTCCTATGGCTACACCTTC
CDR3aa: CASSLDPSYGYTF

abundance: -
j_gene: TRBJ2-1
v_gene: TRBV29-1
d_gene: TRBD2
CDR3nt: TGCAGCGGCGGACCCCAACTAGCGGGAGCGGACAATGAGCAGTTCTTC
CDR3aa: CSGGPQLAGADNEQFF

abundance: -
j_gene: TRBJ2-1
v_gene: TRBV7-2
d_gene: -
CDR3nt: TGTGCCAGCAGCTTAGGCCAACCAACCAATGAGCAGTTCTTC
CDR3aa: CASSLGQPTNEQFF

abundance: -
j_gene: TRBJ2-1
v_gene: TRBV18
d_gene: TRBD2
CDR3nt: TGTGCCAGCTCAACAAACAACAGGGGACTAGCGGGTATTGATGAGCAGTTCTTC
CDR3aa: CASSTNNRGLAGIDEQFF

abundance: -
j_gene: TRBJ2-2
v_gene: TRBV3-1/TRBV3-2
d_gene: -
CDR3nt: TGTGCCAGCAGCCAGATCGGGGAGCTGTTTTTT
CDR3aa: CASSQIGELFF

abundance: -
j_gene: TRBJ2-7
v_gene: TRBV5-1
d_gene: -
CDR3nt: TGCGCCAGCAGCTTGTCATCCTCGTCAGCGCGACCCTACGAGCAGTACTTC
CDR3aa: CASSLSSSSARPYEQYF

abundance: -
j_gene: TRBJ1-5
v_gene: TRBV30
d_gene: -
CDR3nt: TGTGCCTGGACTCGCCCGGGCAATCAGCCCCAGCATTTT
CDR3aa: CAWTRPGNQPQHF

abundance: once
j_gene: TRBJ1-5
v_gene: TRBV4-1
d_gene: TRBD1
CDR3nt: TGCGCCAGCAGCTGGACAGGGGGCCGTGTTCAGCCCCAGCATTTT
CDR3aa: CASSWTGGRVQPQHF

abundance: -
j_gene: TRBJ2-7
v_gene: TRBV7-2
d_gene: TRBD2
CDR3nt: TGTGCCAGCAGCATGACTAGCGGGAGCTTCCTCGAGCAGTACTTC
CDR3aa: CASSMTSGSFLEQYF

abundance: -
j_gene: TRBJ1-2
v_gene: TRBV5-6
d_gene: -
CDR3nt: TGTGCCAGCAGCTTGCAACCTATCTATGGCTACACCTTC
CDR3aa: CASSLQPIYGYTF

abundance: -
j_gene: TRBJ2-2
v_gene: TRBV9
d_gene: -
CDR3nt: TGTGCCAGCAGCGCATCCGGGACTTACACCGGGGAGCTGTTTTTT
CDR3aa: CASSASGTYTGELFF

abundance: -
j_gene: TRBJ1-5
v_gene: TRBV18
d_gene: -
CDR3nt: TGTGCCAGCTCACTACTACAGGACGGGGACGATCAGCCCCAGCATTTT
CDR3aa: CASSLLQDGDDQPQHF

abundance: -
j_gene: TRBJ2-3
v_gene: TRBV19
d_gene: TRBD2
CDR3nt: TGTGCCAGTACGGGATATAGGGAGGGAAATACGCAGTATTTT
CDR3aa: CASTGYREGNTQYF

abundance: -
j_gene: TRBJ1-1
v_gene: TRBV9
d_gene: -
CDR3nt: TGTGCCAGCAGCACCACCCCGGGACAGAACACTGAAGCTTTCTTT
CDR3aa: CASSTTPGQNTEAFF

abundance: -
j_gene: TRBJ1-1
v_gene: TRBV27
d_gene: TRBD1
CDR3nt: TGTGCCAGCAGGGGTTGGGACAGGCTGGGGGACACTGAAGCTTTCTTT
CDR3aa: CASRGWDRLGDTEAFF

abundance: -
j_gene: TRBJ2-3
v_gene: TRBV6-5
d_gene: -
CDR3nt: TGTGCCAGCAGCAGAAGGGTCACAGATACGCAGTATTTT
CDR3aa: CASSRRVTDTQYF

abundance: once
j_gene: TRBJ1-2
v_gene: TRBV29-1
d_gene: -
CDR3nt: TGCAGCGTGATGCCGGGACACGGATTCTATGGCTACACCTTC
CDR3aa: CSVMPGHGFYGYTF

abundance: -
j_gene: TRBJ1-3
v_gene: TRBV29-1
d_gene: -
CDR3nt: TGCAGCGTGCTCCGCTCTGGAAACACCATATATTTT
CDR3aa: CSVLRSGNTIYF

abundance: -
j_gene: TRBJ2-4
v_gene: TRBV7-9
d_gene: -
CDR3nt: TGTGCCAGCAGCTTAGGGACTGACGCCCTAGCCAAAAACATTCAGTACTTC
CDR3aa: CASSLGTDALAKNIQYF

abundance: -
j_gene: TRBJ1-6
v_gene: TRBV3-1/TRBV3-2
d_gene: -
CDR3nt: TGTGCCAGCAGCCAAAAGGGTGTATATAATTCACCCCTCCACTTT
CDR3aa: CASSQKGVYNSPLHF

abundance: -
j_gene: TRBJ2-2
v_gene: TRBV6-2/TRBV6-3
d_gene: -
CDR3nt: TGTGCCAGCAGTTACCCAGGGAGGGGGCGGGAGCTGTTTTTT
CDR3aa: CASSYPGRGRELFF

abundance: -
j_gene: TRBJ1-6
v_gene: TRBV24-1
d_gene: -
CDR3nt: TGTGCCACCAGTGATCCAGGACATCGTCGGAGAAATTCACCCCTCCACTTT
CDR3aa: CATSDPGHRRRNSPLHF

abundance: -
j_gene: TRBJ1-1
v_gene: TRBV7-6
d_gene: -
CDR3nt: TGTGCCAGCAGCTTAGTCGCGGGGAACACTGAAGCTTTCTTT
CDR3aa: CASSLVAGNTEAFF

abundance: -
j_gene: TRBJ2-1
v_gene: TRBV7-3
d_gene: -
CDR3nt: TGTGCCAGCAGCTTAACCTCGGGGGGCAGGTTGAATGAGCAGTTCTTC
CDR3aa: CASSLTSGGRLNEQFF

abundance: -
j_gene: TRBJ2-1
v_gene: TRBV3-1/TRBV3-2
d_gene: TRBD2
CDR3nt: TGTGCCAGCAGCCGTACCCTAAGCGGGAGGGCCGGGAATGAGCAGTTCTTC
CDR3aa: CASSRTLSGRAGNEQFF

abundance: -
j_gene: TRBJ2-7
v_gene: TRBV5-4
d_gene: TRBD1
CDR3nt: TGTGCCAGCAGCGGCAAGGACAGGCCCGACGAGCAGTACTTC
CDR3aa: CASSGKDRPDEQYF

abundance: -
j_gene: TRBJ2-2
v_gene: TRBV28
d_gene: TRBD2
CDR3nt: TGTGCCAGCAGTTTGGGGTATGACTTTGGGGGATCTAGACTAGCGGAGAACACCGGGGAGCTGTTTTTT
CDR3aa: CASSLGYDFGGSRLAENTGELFF

abundance: few
j_gene: TRBJ1-4
v_gene: TRBV9
d_gene: -
CDR3nt: TGTGCCAGCAGCGTAGAGGGCAGAGCTTTTGAAAAACTGTTTTTT
CDR3aa: CASSVEGRAFEKLFF

abundance: -
j_gene: TRBJ1-5
v_gene: TRBV19
d_gene: -
CDR3nt: TGTGCCAGTAGTTCCACGGGGCAGGGCGTCAATCAGCCCCAGCATTTT
CDR3aa: CASSSTGQGVNQPQHF

abundance: -
j_gene: TRBJ2-5
v_gene: TRBV6-1
d_gene: -
CDR3nt: TGTGCCAGCAGTGATGGACACTTCCAAGAGACCCAGTACTTC
CDR3aa: CASSDGHFQETQYF

abundance: few
j_gene: TRBJ2-7
v_gene: TRBV18
d_gene: TRBD1
CDR3nt: TGTGCCAGCTCACCAACTCGACAGGGAGACGAGCAGTACTTC
CDR3aa: CASSPTRQGDEQYF

abundance: -
j_gene: TRBJ2-5
v_gene: TRBV27
d_gene: TRBD2
CDR3nt: TGTGCCAGCAGTTTTGGGCGGGAGGGCCGAGAGACCCAGTACTTC
CDR3aa: CASSFGREGRETQYF

abundance: few
j_gene: TRBJ1-2
v_gene: TRBV6-4
d_gene: -
CDR3nt: TGTGCCAGCAGTGACTCTGACCGGGGTGGCTACACCTTC
CDR3aa: CASSDSDRGGYTF

abundance: -
j_gene: TRBJ2-3
v_gene: TRBV18
d_gene: -
CDR3nt: TGTGCCAGCTCACCACCTAACAGGGGCACAGATACGCAGTATTTT
CDR3aa: CASSPPNRGTDTQYF